Following are 17 T cell receptor beta chains from one sample sequenced in a study of blood T cell repertoires in COVID-19. Assay: immunoSEQ multiplex PCR; the TCRdb copy retains only in-frame clones and omits some. The sample lists fewer than 200,000 clones; approximately 77% were seen once. The sequenced sample consisted of PBMCs or T cells enriched from blood (not recorded which). The origin of the receptors is a man aged 55 to 70 who had recovered from COVID-19.

The gene calls are TRBV7-7 and TRBJ2-5; 14 bases agree with TRBD2. The V and J ends lost 5 bases and 2 bases, in that order; junction bases with no gene match: 1. Germline V gene sequence: CDR1 SSHAT, CDR2 FNYEAQ (reference sequence). The CDR3 has 15 residues. Here the CDR3 DNA reads TGTGCCAGCAGCCGGACTAGCGGGGGGCAAGAGACCCAGTACTTC. This translates into CASSRTSGGQETQYF.

This clone was observed once. This chain uses TRBV2 with TRBJ2-3, with 11 bases identical to TRBD2. The CDR3 extends over 15 amino acids. Trimming took 4 bases from V and 3 from J; bases not matched to a gene: 3. Germline CDR1 reads SNHLY; CDR2 reads FYNNEI. CDR3 DNA sequence: TGTGCCAGCAGTGGCCTAGCGGGGGGAACAGATACGCAGTATTTT. Its translation is CASSGLAGGTDTQYF.

The chain combines TRBV10-3 with TRBJ2-4, with no clear D. This CDR3 is built from 16 residues. Trimming left V 0 bases short and J 0 bases short, with 9 bases between. Germline-derived CDR1 and CDR2 are ENHRY and SYGVKD. The chain's CDR3 is CAISESNRVAKNIQYF. CDR3 sequence (DNA): TGTGCCATCAGTGAGTCGAACAGAGTAGCCAAAAACATTCAGTACTTC.

This clone was counted between two and nine times. The V and J genes are TRBV7-2 and TRBJ2-1, with 9 positions matching TRBD2. V shed 3 bases and J 7 bases; nucleotides not matched to a gene: 4. The CDR3 runs 14 residues. Germline V CDR1 and CDR2: SGHTA, FQGNSA. The CDR3 sequence is CASSLAGGVNEQFF. CDR3 nucleotide sequence: TGTGCCAGCAGCTTGGCGGGAGGGGTAAATGAGCAGTTCTTC.

The DNA of the CDR3 is TGTGCCAGCAGTGAAACGGGGTCCTACAATCAGCCCCAGCATTTT. It encodes CASSETGSYNQPQHF. This chain joins TRBV25-1 and TRBJ1-5; D unclear. CDR1 and CDR2 from the germline V gene are MGHDK and SYGVNS. The CDR3 consists of 15 residues. The V end was cut by 2 bases, the J end by 3 bases, with 11 bases between.

The chain uses TRBV5-1 and TRBJ2-6; weak D call: TRBD2 (5 bases). The CDR3 is 16 residues long. Trimming took 0 bases from V and 0 from J, leaving 7 bases between them. CDR1 and CDR2 from the germline V gene are SGHRS and YFSETQ. The CDR3 nucleotides are TGCGCCAGCAGCTTGGAAGCGGTCTCTGGGGCCAACGTCCTGACTTTC. This translates into CASSLEAVSGANVLTF.

This chain joins TRBV5-1 and TRBJ2-3; TRBD2 aligns across 10 bases. Germline trimming cut 5 bases from V and 5 bases from J; bases unmatched to any gene: 5. This CDR3 contains 14 residues. Germline CDR1 reads SGHRS; CDR2 reads YFSETQ. The CDR3 DNA reads as TGCGCCAGCAGAGGGCTAGCGGGAGTAGATACGCAGTATTTT. Translating gives CASRGLAGVDTQYF.

V is TRBV12-3 or TRBV12-4 and J is TRBJ2-2; no clear D gene. The CDR3 is 13 amino acids. Trimming removed 3 bases from V and 6 bases from J, with 8 bases in between. The CDR3, as DNA: TGTGCCAGCAGTTTTCAGGTCCCCGGGGAGCTGTTTTTT. It is translated as CASSFQVPGELFF.

The CDR3 DNA sequence: TGTGCCAGTACTCGCGGGGGGACCTACGAGCAGTACTTC. The encoded protein is CASTRGGTYEQYF. The rearrangement joins TRBV19 to TRBJ2-7; 8 bases line up with TRBD2. The V gene end was trimmed by 7 bases and the J gene end by 2 bases; junction bases not matched to a gene: 4. Germline lookup yields CDR1 LNHDA and CDR2 SQIVND (reference sequence). The CDR3 is made up of 13 amino acids.

This clone occurred many times. V and J are TRBV2 and TRBJ1-5; D is uncertain. Germline CDR1 reads SNHLY; CDR2 reads FYNNEI. The CDR3 spans 16 residues. Trimming cost V 3 bases and J 3 bases, with 15 bases left between them. The CDR3, as DNA: TGTGCCAGCAGTGACGGGTACTTAGGTAACAATCAGCCCCAGCATTTT. This sequence encodes CASSDGYLGNNQPQHF. Complete variable domain (other parts from reference TRBV2 and TRBJ1-5): EPEVTQTPSHQVTQMGQEVILRCVPISNHLYFYWYRQILGQKVEFLVSFYNNEISEKSEIFDDQFSVERPDGSNFTLKIRSTKLEDSAMYFCASSDGYLGNNQPQHFGDGTRLSIL.

The CDR3 DNA follows: TGTGCCAGCAGCCAGAGAAGAAGCGCTTCTAGCACAGATACGCAGTATTTT. Translating it yields CASSQRRSASSTDTQYF. This sequence joins TRBV3-1 (or the pseudogene TRBV3-2) and TRBJ2-3; D ambiguous. The germline CDR1 and CDR2 sequences are LGHDT and YNNKEL (reference sequence). Trimming pared 3 bases from V and 0 bases from J, leaving 16 bases between. The CDR3 runs to 17 residues.

Only one count was recorded for this clone. Here the CDR3 reads CASSALPLGGYNEQFF. CDR3 DNA sequence: TGTGCCAGCAGCGCCCTCCCTCTGGGGGGGTACAATGAGCAGTTCTTC. V usage is TRBV9 and J usage is TRBJ2-1; 7 bases agree with TRBD2. With 3 bases clipped from V and 4 bases from J, the junction kept 10 bases outside the gene matches. The length of the CDR3 is 16 residues. The V gene's germline CDR1 is SGDLS and CDR2 YYNGEE.

The chain carries TRBV20-1 and TRBJ2-7; D may be TRBD2 (6 bases). This CDR3 region has 11 residues. Trimming shortened V by 4 bases and J by 9 bases, and 13 bases separated the two germline ends. Looked up from germline, CDR1 is DFQATT and CDR2 is SNEGSKA (reference sequence). As DNA, the CDR3 is TGCAGTGCTACCTCTCCGGGAGTGCAGTACTTC. It translates to CSATSPGVQYF.

This chain uses TRBV20-1 with TRBJ2-2; 8 bases agree with TRBD2. Germline trimming cut 3 bases from V and 6 bases from J; bases unmatched to any gene: 9. This CDR3 contains 15 residues. Germline V gives CDR1 DFQATT, CDR2 SNEGSKA (reference sequence). CDR3 in DNA: TGCAGTGCTAGTAAAGCGGGAGTTCCAGCCGGGGAGCTGTTTTTT. This encodes CSASKAGVPAGELFF.

This clone has just one count. J is TRBJ2-7 and V is TRBV25-1, with D unresolved. The germline gives CDR1 MGHDK, CDR2 SYGVNS. The CDR3 is 14 amino acids. V was shortened by 1 base and J by 2 bases, with 9 bases between the two germline ends. The CDR3 is CASSEFLQAYEQYF. CDR3 DNA sequence: TGTGCCAGCAGTGAATTCTTACAAGCCTACGAGCAGTACTTC.

In nucleotides, the CDR3 is TGTGCCCCAGGGCGAGCCGACCCTCTTTACGAGCAGTACTTC. It codes for CAPGRADPLYEQYF. This chain joins TRBV28 and TRBJ2-7; D is possibly TRBD1 (5 bases). V was cut by 11 bases and J by 4 bases, with 21 bases left in between. Per germline, CDR1 MDHEN and CDR2 SYDVKM. The CDR3 spans 14 residues. Full variable domain (rest looked up from reference TRBV28 and TRBJ2-7): DVKVTQSSRYLVKRTGEKVFLECVQDMDHENMFWYRQDPGLGLRLIYFSYDVKMKEKGDIPEGYSVSREKKERFSLILESASTNQTSMYLCAPGRADPLYEQYFGPGTRLTVT.

The chain combines TRBV9 with TRBJ2-5; 10 bases match TRBD1. Germline V gene lookup returns CDR1 SGDLS and CDR2 YYNGEE. V shed 3 bases, J shed 5 bases, and the junction held 7 bases outside the gene matches. The CDR3 has 15 residues. In DNA, the CDR3 is TGTGCCAGCAGCGCTGGGACAGGGGATCCGGAGACCCAGTACTTC. This encodes CASSAGTGDPETQYF.